The rows below give T cell receptor beta chains drawn from one sample of a study of T cells in localized non-small cell lung cancer. Assay: immunoSEQ multiplex PCR; the TCRdb copy retains only in-frame clones and omits some. The sample records roughly 89,000 clones, approximately 90% being singletons. This specimen consisted of PBMCs, obtained before any cancer treatment. These receptors all stem from a woman aged 40-75 years with stage II squamous cell lung carcinoma. Both conserved end residues are part of each CDR3.

TRBV12-5	TRBJ1-5	CASGLGGTGAQPQHF
TRBV10-1	TRBJ2-1	CASSEYASPSDEQFF
TRBV4-1	TRBJ1-3	CASSPSGAGNTIYF
TRBV5-1	TRBJ2-5	CASRALRGDQETQYF
TRBV15	TRBJ2-7	CATSRDGGLAGPYEQYF
TRBV12-5	TRBJ1-1	CATSLTGGSEAFF
TRBV4-1	TRBJ1-1	CASSQDRGGNTEAFF
TRBV5-8	TRBJ1-4	CASSLEGASNEKLFF
TRBV5-1	TRBJ2-1	CASSLPRVAGGGNEQFF
TRBV7-6	TRBJ2-1	CASSFRTSGNNEQFF
TRBV7-2	TRBJ2-7	CASSNYQGQSYF
TRBV11-2	TRBJ2-1	CASSSWGSGGGGNEQFF
TRBV6-1	TRBJ2-2	CASTPLGGTGELFF
TRBV19	TRBJ2-7	CASSIDSGYEQYF
TRBV14	TRBJ1-2	CASSQQGRDGYTF
TRBV12-5	TRBJ2-5	CASAPLGQTRETQYF
TRBV7-8	TRBJ2-7	CASSYRGGFGYEQYF
TRBV5-8	TRBJ2-7	CASSLNRGPIYEQYF
TRBV19	TRBJ1-1	CASKRYGTSNTEAFF
TRBV9	TRBJ2-7	CASSVSSGGSYEQYF
TRBV27	TRBJ1-6	CASRAPGTGGSPLHF
TRBV15	TRBJ2-7	CATSSTSSGQYF
TRBV7-2	TRBJ2-7	CASSLGSFSGGEQYF
TRBV27	TRBJ1-2	CASSFWGAHGYTF
TRBV6-6	TRBJ2-2	CASSYAPRDTGELFF
TRBV5-1	TRBJ2-1	CASSLTYRPTYNEQFF
TRBV6-5	TRBJ1-5	CASSQTGRGGQPQHF
TRBV2	TRBJ1-1	CASSEGRGDTEAFF
TRBV10-1	TRBJ2-3	CASSESGGRTQYF
TRBV27	TRBJ2-7	CASSSPGQGIHEQYF
TRBV6-5	TRBJ2-7	CASSSPAARRHEQYF
TRBV7-9	TRBJ2-1	CASSLPGFGNEQFF
TRBV5-1	TRBJ1-3	CASSLARGTGGNTIYF
TRBV11-2	TRBJ1-5	CASSWGQGYGQPQHF
TRBV7-9	TRBJ2-1	CASSPLWAGGRDEQFF
TRBV2	TRBJ1-6	CASTTGDRGFSPLHF
TRBV28	TRBJ1-3	CASSASQGSSGNTIYF
TRBV19	TRBJ1-2	CASAEVTNYGYTF
TRBV14	TRBJ1-4	CASSQEPTPTNEKLFF
TRBV6-5	TRBJ2-3	CASSSTPGQGRGTQYF
TRBV6-1	TRBJ1-1	CASSRAVSNTEAFF
TRBV13	TRBJ2-3	CASSLGSPGPAWDTQYF
TRBV19	TRBJ1-5	CASNTPTQGVQPQHF
TRBV29-1	TRBJ2-1	CSVPFGQSYNEQFF
TRBV19	TRBJ1-5	CASSTGSGSNQPQHF
TRBV6-1	TRBJ2-4	CASQPWGDKNIQYF